These 9 T cell receptor beta chains share one sample of origin, sequenced in a study of CD8 T cells in Susac syndrome. cDNA came from about 0.46 to 1 ug RNA primed by random hexamers. TCRdb reanalysed the immunoSEQ multiplex PCR reads using MiXCR and keeps one entry per CDR3 protein. The data hold approximately 75,000 distinct CDR3 sequences, with 85% to 95% observed a single time. The source material was CD8+ T cells from PBMCs. The receptors stem from a human donor in good health.

V and J are TRBV7-2 and TRBJ1-1; a weak D match, TRBD1 (6 bases). Germline assignment: CDR1 SGHTA and CDR2 FQGNSA. CDR3 length: 14 residues. V lost 4 bases and J 2 bases, leaving 11 bases between the germline ends. This CDR3 reads CASSSRTVNTEAFF. The CDR3, as DNA: TGTGCCAGCAGCTCAAGGACAGTCAACACTGAAGCTTTCTTT.

CDR3 sequence reads: CASSGWPPPYEQYV. Written as DNA, the CDR3 is TGTGCCAGCAGTGGGTGGCCGCCCCCCTACGAGCAGTACGTC. The J gene is TRBJ2-7, the V gene TRBV2; D is unclear. The CDR3 covers 14 residues. Germline V gives CDR1 SNHLY, CDR2 FYNNEI. Trimming removed 4 bases at V and 2 bases at J, with 12 bases between.

CDR3 loop: CASSFWAGETQYF. As DNA, the CDR3 is TGTGCCAGCAGCTTCTGGGCGGGGGAGACCCAGTACTTC. The rearrangement joins TRBV7-3 to TRBJ2-5, with D perhaps matching TRBD2 (6 bases). The CDR3 has 13 amino acids. Germline lookup yields CDR1 SGHTA and CDR2 FQGTGA. The germline V and J ends were trimmed by 3 bases and 5 bases, with 10 bases remaining between them.

The V and J genes are TRBV19 and TRBJ2-7; 9 bases are shared with TRBD1. The V gene end was trimmed by 10 bases and the J gene end by 3 bases; junction bases not matched to a gene: 16. The CDR3 runs to 16 residues. CDR1 LNHDA and CDR2 SQIVND come from the germline V gene (reference sequence). CDR3 bases: TGTGCCAATATCCTACAGGGGGCGAGGGGTGACTACGAGCAGTACTTC. Translated, it gives CANILQGARGDYEQYF.

The gene calls are TRBV7-9 and TRBJ2-3, with 8 positions matching TRBD2. J lost 0 bases, V lost 1 base, and 12 bases had no gene match. CDR3 length: 19 residues. CDR1 is SEHNR, CDR2 FQNEAQ, per germline (reference sequence). Here the CDR3 DNA reads TGTGCCAGCAGCTTAGAGATTACCGGGACTAGTAAAAGCACAGATACGCAGTATTTT. This sequence encodes CASSLEITGTSKSTDTQYF.

J is TRBJ2-3 and V is TRBV12-3 or TRBV12-4; D is possibly TRBD2 (5 bases). This CDR3 has 14 residues. The V and J ends lost 5 bases and 4 bases respectively, with 13 bases between them. As DNA, the CDR3 is TGTGCCAGCAGTCCCCTACTAGGCGCAGATACGCAGTATTTT. It yields the protein CASSPLLGADTQYF.

Only a few counts were recorded for this clonotype. The genes are TRBV4-1 and TRBJ1-1; no clear D. The CDR3 totals 14 residues. V lost 3 bases and J 2 bases, leaving 10 bases between the germline ends. Germline assignment: CDR1 MGHRA and CDR2 YSYEKL. This CDR3 is CASSHGWSNTEAFF. CDR3 nucleotides: TGCGCCAGCAGCCATGGATGGAGTAACACTGAAGCTTTCTTT.

The chain joins TRBV18 to TRBJ2-1, with 9 bases lining up with TRBD2. CDR1 and CDR2 from the germline V gene are KGHSH and LQKENI. There are 16 residues in the CDR3. After removal of 1 base from V and 3 bases from J, the junction contained 4 bases not matched to a gene. CDR3 sequence (DNA): TGTGCCAGCTCACCACGCCAGCGGGGGGTCTACAATGAGCAGTTCTTC. Translation gives CASSPRQRGVYNEQFF.

The chain links TRBV5-1 to TRBJ2-3; 8 positions agree with TRBD1. CDR1 is SGHRS and CDR2 is YFSETQ in the germline V gene. The CDR3 is 14 residues long. V gave up 2 bases and J gave up 6 bases; unmatched junction bases: 5. CDR3 residues: CASSLDRGVDTQYF. The CDR3 region has the DNA TGCGCCAGCAGCTTAGACAGGGGAGTGGATACGCAGTATTTT.